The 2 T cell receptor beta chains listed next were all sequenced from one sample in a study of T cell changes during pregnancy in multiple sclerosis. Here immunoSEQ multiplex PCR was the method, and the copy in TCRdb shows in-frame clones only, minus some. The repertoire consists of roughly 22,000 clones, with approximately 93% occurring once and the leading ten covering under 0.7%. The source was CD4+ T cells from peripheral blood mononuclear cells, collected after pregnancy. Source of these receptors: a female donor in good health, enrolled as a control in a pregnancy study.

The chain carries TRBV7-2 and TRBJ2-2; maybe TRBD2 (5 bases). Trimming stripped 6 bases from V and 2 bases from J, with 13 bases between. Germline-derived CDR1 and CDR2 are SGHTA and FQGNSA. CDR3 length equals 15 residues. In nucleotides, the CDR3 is TGTGCCAGCAGTTTTTCGCCTAGCAACACCGGGGAGCTGTTTTTT. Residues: CASSFSPSNTGELFF. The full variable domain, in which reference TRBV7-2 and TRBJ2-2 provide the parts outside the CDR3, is GAGVSQSPSNKVTEKGKDVELRCDPISGHTALYWYRQSLGQGLEFLIYFQGNSAPDKSGLPSDRFSAERTGGSVSTLTIQRTQQEDSAVYLCASSFSPSNTGELFFGEGSRLTVL.

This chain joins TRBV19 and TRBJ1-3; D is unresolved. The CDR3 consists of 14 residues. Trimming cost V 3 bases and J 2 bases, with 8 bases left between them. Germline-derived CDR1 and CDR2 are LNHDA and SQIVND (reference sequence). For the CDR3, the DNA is TGTGCCAGTAGTATCCTGTCCCCTGGAAACACCATATATTTT. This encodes CASSILSPGNTIYF.